The 23 T cell receptor beta chains reported below all come from one sample, sequenced in a study of T-cell reconstitution after alpha-beta-depleted transplantation in children (dated by TCRdb to about 2016). The library was generated by PCR. The sequencer was an Illumina HiSeq 2500. To normalize quantification of the TCRbeta repertoire, the TCR libraries were built with molecular barcoding that relied on unique molecular identifiers. TCRdb applied fastp at Q25 and MiXCR to the public reads, then kept only in-frame beta chains. Identical CDR3 proteins give one entry, which carries the most common genes and DNA. In this sample the table shows about 240,000 distinct CDR3 sequences, about 11% of which occur a single time. The ten largest account for over 2.5% of the sample. The specimen was PBMCs from the stem cell graft donor, collected from the stem cell graft. The receptors come from a human donor who donated a stem cell graft to a child with acute lymphoblastic leukemia.

This clonotype appeared many times. V is TRBV7-2 and J is TRBJ2-2, with D possibly TRBD2 on 5 matching bases. The CDR3 consists of 17 residues. Germline CDR1 and CDR2: SGHTA and FQGNSA. V shed 2 bases and J shed 2 bases, with 15 bases lying between them. The CDR3 protein is CASSLTAGRLNTGELFF. CDR3 nucleotides: TGTGCCAGCAGCTTAACCGCGGGCAGACTAAACACCGGGGAGCTGTTTTTT.

This clonotype was recorded many times. The rearrangement links TRBV19 to TRBJ1-1, with 8 bases that match TRBD1. V was clipped by 4 bases and J by 5 bases; unmatched bases: 6. The CDR3 extends over 14 amino acids. Germline V CDR1 and CDR2: LNHDA, SQIVND (reference sequence). The CDR3 DNA follows: TGTGCCAGTAGTACGGGGACAGGACGAACTGAAGCTTTCTTT. This gives the protein CASSTGTGRTEAFF.

Comment on this clonotype: This may come from a read error, since a much larger clone is one base off. For the CDR3, the DNA is TGCGCCAGCACCTTGGTCCCGGGACAGGGCATCCCCTACAATGAGCAGTTCTTC. Its protein product is CASTLVPGQGIPYNEQFF. The V gene is TRBV5-1, the J gene TRBJ2-1, with TRBD1 matching over 9 bases. This CDR3 spans 18 amino acids. Germline lookup yields CDR1 SGHRS and CDR2 YFSETQ.

This clonotype has a count of ten or more. The chain couples TRBV15 to TRBJ2-3; TRBD2 matches at 10 bases. Germline assignment: CDR1 LNHNV and CDR2 YYDKDF (reference sequence). After removal of 11 bases from V and 0 bases from J, the junction contained 5 bases not matched to a gene. This CDR3 is 14 amino acids long. Here the CDR3 reads CASAAGGSTDTQYF. For the CDR3, the DNA is TGTGCCTCCGCAGCGGGGGGGAGCACAGATACGCAGTATTTT.

V gene TRBV1 combines with J gene TRBJ2-3; TRBD1 reflects the table's D call only, with no check against the DNA. TRBV1 is a listed pseudogene. The CDR3 consists of 15 residues. The CDR3 here is CTSSQGTPPLDTQYF. The CDR3 DNA follows: TGCACCAGCAGCCAAGGTACTCCACCCCTGGATACGCAGTATTTT.

The chain couples TRBV5-5 to TRBJ1-5; tentatively, D is TRBD1 (5 bases). The CDR3 loop spans 13 amino acids. V lost 3 bases and J lost 6, with 10 bases in between. Germline CDR1 and CDR2: SGHKS and YYEKEE (reference sequence). CDR3 sequence (DNA): TGTGCCAGCAGCTCCCGGGGGAGTCAGCCCCAGCATTTT. Residues: CASSSRGSQPQHF. Full variable domain (remainder filled in from reference TRBV5-5 and TRBJ1-5): DAGVTQSPTHLIKTRGQQVTLRCSPISGHKSVSWYQQVLGQGPQFIFQYYEKEERGRGNFPDRFSARQFPNYSSELNVNALLLGDSALYLCASSSRGSQPQHFGDGTRLSIL.

This clonotype was observed at least ten times. The V and J genes are TRBV29-1 and TRBJ1-1; D gene unclear. The length of the CDR3 is 11 residues. Germline V CDR1 and CDR2: SQVTM, ANQGSEA. Trimming pared 6 bases from V and 1 base from J, leaving 6 bases between. CDR3 amino acids: CSVWRNTEAFF. CDR3 coding DNA: TGCAGCGTCTGGAGGAACACTGAAGCTTTCTTT.

This clonotype was counted ten times or more. The rearrangement uses TRBV28 and TRBJ2-2; perhaps TRBD2 as D (6 bases). The CDR3 length is 17 residues. The V gene's germline CDR1 is MDHEN and CDR2 SYDVKM. V gave up 10 bases and J gave up 4 bases, with 25 bases separating them. The CDR3 coding sequence is TGTGCCATCGGGGGAGTAGGTCGGGAGCCCTTCACCGGGGAGCTGTTTTTT. Residues: CAIGGVGREPFTGELFF. Full variable domain (remainder filled in from reference TRBV28 and TRBJ2-2): DVKVTQSSRYLVKRTGEKVFLECVQDMDHENMFWYRQDPGLGLRLIYFSYDVKMKEKGDIPEGYSVSREKKERFSLILESASTNQTSMYLCAIGGVGREPFTGELFFGEGSRLTVL.

There are many counts of this clonotype. The chain employs TRBV5-1 and TRBJ1-1, with TRBD1 matching over 8 bases. The CDR3 is made up of 17 amino acids. The V gene end was trimmed by 0 bases and the J gene end by 3 bases; junction bases not matched to a gene: 10. Per the germline V gene, CDR1 is SGHRS and CDR2 is YFSETQ. In DNA form, the CDR3 reads TGCGCCAGCAGCTTGGCCTGGACAGGGAACGTGTACACTGAAGCTTTCTTT. This codes for CASSLAWTGNVYTEAFF.

CDR3 sequence reads: CASSFSREKTETQYF. The CDR3 coding sequence is TGTGCCAGCAGCTTTAGCCGGGAGAAAACGGAGACCCAGTACTTC. J is TRBJ2-5 and V is TRBV7-9; D perhaps matches TRBD2 (6 bases). CDR3 length: 15 residues. V was pared by 3 bases and J by 5 bases, with 16 bases between. Germline-derived CDR1 and CDR2 are SEHNR and FQNEAQ (reference sequence).

This clonotype was counted ten times or more. Here the CDR3 DNA reads TGTGCCAGCAGCCCGCGGGCTGGAAACACCATATATTTT. It specifies CASSPRAGNTIYF. The V call is TRBV13, the J call TRBJ1-3; D not certain. CDR3 length equals 13 residues. Trimming took off 5 bases at V and 2 bases at J, with 7 bases between the two ends. Germline CDR1 PRHDT, CDR2 FYEKMQ (reference sequence).

This clonotype was observed many times. CDR3 loop: CASSLDGNYYGYTF. Written as DNA, the CDR3 is TGTGCCAGCAGCTTAGACGGGAACTACTATGGCTACACCTTC. The rearrangement uses TRBV7-9 and TRBJ1-2; D uncertain. Germline V gene sequence: CDR1 SEHNR, CDR2 FQNEAQ (reference sequence). This CDR3 spans 14 amino acids. V lost 1 base to trimming and J lost 3 bases, with 9 bases between them.

This clonotype came up many times. For the CDR3, the DNA is TGCGCCAGCAGCTTGCCCCTCGGGACAGGGAGCCACGAGCAGTACTTC. It encodes CASSLPLGTGSHEQYF. The chain couples TRBV5-1 to TRBJ2-7, with TRBD1 matching 9 bases. Trimming took 1 base from V and 5 from J; bases not matched to a gene: 10. The CDR3 is made up of 16 amino acids. Germline lookup yields CDR1 SGHRS and CDR2 YFSETQ.

This clonotype was picked up many times. This rearrangement joins TRBV6-5 to TRBJ1-1; no reliable D call. Trimming left V 10 bases short and J 4 bases short, with 10 bases between. The CDR3 consists of 11 residues. Looked up from germline, CDR1 is MNHEY and CDR2 is SVGAGI. CDR3 amino acids: CAIRWGTEAFF. Here the CDR3 DNA reads TGTGCCATCCGTTGGGGCACTGAAGCTTTCTTT.

This clonotype was detected ten times or more. The rearrangement uses TRBV7-8 and TRBJ2-3, with D perhaps matching TRBD1 (6 bases). The CDR3 spans 15 residues. V was pared by 0 bases and J by 4 bases, with 11 bases between. The germline V gene has CDR1 SGHVS and CDR2 FQNEAQ. CDR3 sequence: CASSLALGGADTQYF. CDR3 bases: TGTGCCAGCAGCTTAGCATTAGGGGGAGCAGATACGCAGTATTTT.

This clonotype was counted many times. The rearrangement uses TRBV28 and TRBJ2-7, with TRBD1 matching over 7 bases. CDR3 length: 14 residues. V lost 3 bases and J lost 7; bases outside the gene matches: 9. Germline lookup yields CDR1 MDHEN and CDR2 SYDVKM. The CDR3 protein is CASSFGGGRGEQYF. Here the CDR3 DNA reads TGTGCCAGCAGTTTCGGTGGGGGCAGGGGGGAGCAGTACTTC.

This clonotype was seen at least ten times. The chain combines TRBV11-1 with TRBJ2-6; D is undetermined. Germline-derived CDR1 and CDR2 are SGHAT and FQDESV (reference sequence). This CDR3 contains 18 residues. V lost 3 bases, J lost 0 bases, and 15 bases lay in between. The CDR3 DNA follows: TGTGCCAGCAGCTTTGATCCGGGCCGAAGCTCTGGGGCCAACGTCCTGACTTTC. This gives the protein CASSFDPGRSSGANVLTF.

The J gene is TRBJ2-7, the V gene TRBV11-2; 11 nucleotides agree with TRBD1. The CDR3 has 17 residues. V lost 0 bases and J lost 5; bases outside the gene matches: 9. CDR1 is SGHAT and CDR2 is FQNNGV in the germline V gene. CDR3 nucleotide sequence: TGTGCCAGCAGCTTAGATCCTACAGGACAGGGGGCGCACGAGCAGTACTTC. Translating gives CASSLDPTGQGAHEQYF. Supplemented by reference TRBV11-2 and TRBJ2-7, the full variable domain reads EAGVAQSPRYKIIEKRQSVAFWCNPISGHATLYWYQQILGQGPKLLIQFQNNGVVDDSQLPKDRFSAERLKGVDSTLKIQPAKLEDSAVYLCASSLDPTGQGAHEQYFGPGTRLTVT.

A few counts support this clonotype. Here the CDR3 DNA reads TGTGCCAGCAGTGTTTGGGGCCCCTCCTACGAGCAGTACTTC. Its translation is CASSVWGPSYEQYF. This chain connects TRBV28 to TRBJ2-7; D possibly corresponds to TRBD1 (5 bases). From germline, CDR1 is MDHEN and CDR2 SYDVKM. Trimming cost V 5 bases and J 0 bases, with 11 bases left between them. The CDR3 has 14 residues.

This clonotype appeared many times. The rearrangement links TRBV12-3 or TRBV12-4 to TRBJ2-2, with D possibly matching TRBD2 (7 bases). The V gene lost 2 bases and the J gene lost 3 bases, with 13 bases spanning the gap. This CDR3 has 16 residues. This chain's CDR3 is CASSLFGGADTGELFF. The CDR3 nucleotides read TGTGCCAGCAGTTTATTTGGGGGGGCGGACACCGGGGAGCTGTTTTTT.

As regards this clonotype: At one end the junction does not follow the germline gene, possibly because of a read error. The chain links TRBV4-2 to TRBJ2-7; a weak D match, TRBD2 (6 bases). Germline CDR1 reads LGHNA; CDR2 reads YNFKEQ. The CDR3 contains 14 residues. CDR3 in DNA: TGTGCCGGCAGCTCGGGGACTGTCTCCTACGAGCAGTACTTC. It encodes CAGSSGTVSYEQYF.

This clonotype was counted many times. The gene calls are TRBV5-1 and TRBJ1-3; TRBD1 agrees at 9 bases. This CDR3 is 17 amino acids long. The V gene's germline CDR1 is SGHRS and CDR2 YFSETQ. Trimming at V came to 0 bases and at J to 2 bases, leaving 6 bases not matched to a gene. CDR3 DNA sequence: TGCGCCAGCAGCTTGGATCTCGGGACAGGGCCTGGAAACACCATATATTTT. Translating it yields CASSLDLGTGPGNTIYF.

The V call is TRBV7-8, the J call TRBJ2-3; D remains unclear. There are 14 residues in the CDR3. V dropped 3 bases and J dropped 2 bases, with 9 bases sitting between them. Looked up from germline, CDR1 is SGHVS and CDR2 is FQNEAQ. The CDR3 here is CASSLGSHTDTQYF. Here the CDR3 DNA reads TGTGCCAGCAGCTTGGGCAGCCACACAGATACGCAGTATTTT.